The entry that follows covers one T cell receptor (beta chain) sequence. These data originate in a study of kidney transplant recipient with SARS-CoV-2 infection. MiXCR, run by TCRdb on the reads, gives a single entry per CDR3 protein. The table includes 200,000 to 300,000 distinct CDR3 sequences, more than 25% detected once. The TCR was taken from a male patient in his thirties who had COVID-19 and was a kidney transplant recipient. Part of the T cell pool may stem from the graft donor. The sample was a blood sample, taken at baseline and on day 111 from a kidney transplant recipient.

In nucleotides, the CDR3 is TGTGCCAGCAGCAGGCAGTTTGGAACCGGGGAGCTGTTTTTT. As protein: CASSRQFGTGELFF. This chain links TRBV7-2 with TRBJ2-2; D is ambiguous. Germline V CDR1 and CDR2: SGHTA, FQGNSA. Between the trimmed V and J ends, which lost 5 bases and 5 bases, there was a span of 12 bases. The length of the CDR3 is 14 residues. Based on the CDR3 plus reference TRBV7-2 and TRBJ2-2, the full variable domain is GAGVSQSPSNKVTEKGKDVELRCDPISGHTALYWYRQSLGQGLEFLIYFQGNSAPDKSGLPSDRFSAERTGGSVSTLTIQRTQQEDSAVYLCASSRQFGTGELFFGEGSRLTVL.